This TCR beta chain originates from a study of T-cell reconstitution after alpha-beta-depleted transplantation in children. Germline V gene lookup returns CDR1 MGHDK and CDR2 SYGVNS. V gave up 1 base and J gave up 3 bases; unmatched junction bases: 12. This CDR3 is 17 amino acids long. Library preparation (for TCRbeta) was performed with unique molecular identifiers. TCRdb fed the PCR reads into MiXCR, producing one record per CDR3 protein. The sample lists about 92,000 distinct CDR3 sequences, 12% occurring once. This clonotype was observed at least ten times. The chain has TRBV25-1 and TRBJ2-7; 7 bases fit TRBD1. The starting material was PBMCs from the stem cell graft donor, obtained from the stem cell graft. This receptor was obtained from a human donor who donated a stem cell graft to a child with inherited bone marrow failure. CDR3 bases: TGTGCCAGCAGTGAATTCGCAGCAACAGGGGCGCGCTACGAGCAGTACTTC. It codes for CASSEFAATGARYEQYF.